Listed here are 14 T cell receptor beta chains from one sample, sequenced in a study of blood T cell repertoires in COVID-19. Using immunoSEQ multiplex PCR, the repertoire was profiled, and TCRdb retains in-frame clones only, with some absent. Of 70,000 to 90,000 clones in the sample, roughly 90% were seen once. The specimen sequenced was peripheral blood. The receptors come from a man over 45 with acute or convalescent COVID-19.

The V call is TRBV5-8, the J call TRBJ2-5, with D maybe TRBD2 (5 bases). This CDR3 has 19 amino acids. V was trimmed by 0 bases and J by 1 base, leaving 22 bases between them. Germline CDR1 reads SGHTS; CDR2 reads YDEGEE. CDR3: CASSLVSGSVRGVQETQYF. CDR3 in DNA: TGTGCCAGCAGCTTGGTTTCGGGTTCCGTCCGGGGTGTCCAAGAGACCCAGTACTTC. Full variable domain (rest looked up from reference TRBV5-8 and TRBJ2-5): EAGVTQSPTHLIKTRGQQATLRCSPISGHTSVYWYQQALGLGLQFLLWYDEGEERNRGNFPPRFSGRQFPNYSSELNVNALELEDSALYLCASSLVSGSVRGVQETQYFGPGTRLLVL.

The CDR3 sequence: CASSSWAGGWNEQFF. For the CDR3, the DNA is TGTGCCAGCAGCTCCTGGGCGGGGGGGTGGAATGAGCAGTTCTTC. The V and J genes are TRBV7-9 and TRBJ2-1, with TRBD2 matching over 9 bases. Germline assignment: CDR1 SEHNR and CDR2 FQNEAQ (reference sequence). V shed 4 bases, J shed 7 bases, and the junction held 8 bases outside the gene matches. There are 15 residues in the CDR3.

This clone was counted once. The gene calls are TRBV7-3 and TRBJ2-2; D not certain. CDR3 length equals 12 residues. Germline V gene sequence: CDR1 SGHTA, CDR2 FQGTGA. V was trimmed by 5 bases and J by 7 bases, leaving 8 bases between them. This chain's CDR3 is CASSLSRGELFF. CDR3 DNA: TGTGCCAGCAGCCTCTCCCGCGGGGAGCTGTTTTTT.

This clone showed up just once. The J gene is TRBJ2-3, the V gene TRBV6-5; TRBD2 aligns across 12 bases. Germline V gene lookup returns CDR1 MNHEY and CDR2 SVGAGI. Trimming cost V 4 bases and J 4 bases; bases outside gene matches: 3. The CDR3 length is 15 residues. The CDR3 nucleotides read TGTGCCAGCAGTTCAGCTAGCGGGGGGGCAGATACGCAGTATTTT. Translation gives CASSSASGGADTQYF.

The gene calls are TRBV12-5 and TRBJ1-3, with D possibly matching TRBD1 (5 bases). In germline, CDR1 is LGHNT, CDR2 FRNRAP. The CDR3 length is 18 residues. Trimming removed 0 bases from V and 0 bases from J, with 15 bases in between. CDR3 residues: CASGLVAQVPSSGNTIYF. The CDR3 nucleotides are TGTGCTAGTGGTTTGGTTGCACAGGTCCCTAGCTCTGGAAACACCATATATTTT.

The rearrangement links TRBV6-5 to TRBJ2-6; D not resolved. Trimming removed 6 bases at V and 2 bases at J, with 11 bases between. The CDR3 runs to 15 residues. Germline-derived CDR1 and CDR2 are MNHEY and SVGAGI. The CDR3 region is CASRLTKTGANVLTF. The CDR3 DNA follows: TGTGCCAGCAGGCTCACTAAGACTGGGGCCAACGTCCTGACTTTC.

This rearrangement joins TRBV4-1 to TRBJ2-5; 7 bases agree with TRBD1. The V gene end was trimmed by 6 bases and the J gene end by 5 bases; junction bases not matched to a gene: 6. Germline V lookup: CDR1 MGHRA, CDR2 YSYEKL. The CDR3 has 13 residues. As DNA, the CDR3 is TGCGCCAGCAGGAGTTCAGGGGGTGAGACCCAGTACTTC. It specifies CASRSSGGETQYF.

The chain has TRBV5-5 and TRBJ1-2; TRBD1 is a possible D gene (6 bases). CDR3 size: 16 residues. Trimming cost V 4 bases and J 4 bases, with 20 bases left between them. Looked up from germline, CDR1 is SGHKS and CDR2 is YYEKEE (reference sequence). CDR3 sequence (DNA): TGTGCCAGCAGCACTTCCCGGACAGAAACCCTCTATGGCTACACCTTC. Protein sequence: CASSTSRTETLYGYTF.

The chain has TRBV3-1 (or the pseudogene TRBV3-2) and TRBJ2-3, with D unclear. V lost 2 bases and J 0 bases, leaving 9 bases between the germline ends. The CDR3 covers 15 residues. Looked up from germline, CDR1 is LGHDT and CDR2 is YNNKEL (reference sequence). Here the CDR3 reads CASSQTRYSTDTQYF. The CDR3 DNA is TGTGCCAGCAGCCAAACCCGGTATAGCACAGATACGCAGTATTTT.

The chain joins TRBV5-1 to TRBJ1-6, with 11 nucleotides matching TRBD1. CDR1 is SGHRS, CDR2 YFSETQ, per germline. Trimming cost V 4 bases and J 5 bases; bases outside gene matches: 11. The CDR3 runs 18 residues. DNA for the CDR3: TGCGCCAGCAGCCTTCGGACAGGGGGCAGGGGAAATAATTCACCCCTCCACTTT. It is translated as CASSLRTGGRGNNSPLHF.

Note on this clone: A junction end diverges from the germline sequence, so it may reflect a read error. The chain combines TRBV27 with TRBJ1-6, with TRBD1 matching 10 bases. Germline V lookup: CDR1 MNHEY, CDR2 SMNVEV (reference sequence). The CDR3 has 15 amino acids. The CDR3 here is CASRGDRGYSSPLHF. The CDR3 DNA reads as TGTGCCAGCAGGGGGGACAGGGGATATAGTTCACCCCTCCACTTT.

The V call is TRBV9, the J call TRBJ2-5; possibly TRBD1 for D (6 bases). Between the trimmed V and J ends, which lost 0 bases and 5 bases, there was a span of 8 bases. This CDR3 region has 13 residues. Germline CDR1 SGDLS, CDR2 YYNGEE. CDR3 protein: CASSVEQGETQYF. CDR3 bases: TGTGCCAGCAGCGTAGAGCAGGGGGAGACCCAGTACTTC.

This chain joins TRBV5-1 and TRBJ1-4; tentative D call: TRBD1 (6 bases). V was pared by 2 bases and J by 8 bases, with 13 bases between. CDR1 is SGHRS and CDR2 is YFSETQ in the germline V gene. The CDR3 loop spans 14 amino acids. CDR3 residues: CASSFGRGEEKLFF. CDR3 DNA: TGCGCCAGCAGCTTCGGCAGGGGAGAGGAAAAACTGTTTTTT.

This clone was observed a handful of times. This rearrangement joins TRBV13 to TRBJ1-5; D is perhaps TRBD1 (6 bases). Germline V gene lookup returns CDR1 PRHDT and CDR2 FYEKMQ (reference sequence). The CDR3 runs 15 residues. The V and J ends lost 3 bases and 7 bases respectively, with 16 bases between them. DNA of the CDR3: TGTGCCAGCAGCTTTGGGGCGGGGGGCGGCCAGCCCCAGCATTTT. It is translated as CASSFGAGGGQPQHF. Looking up the rest from reference TRBV13 and TRBJ1-5 gives the full variable domain: AAGVIQSPRHLIKEKRETATLKCYPIPRHDTVYWYQQGPGQDPQFLISFYEKMQSDKGSIPDRFSAQQFSDYHSELNMSSLELGDSALYFCASSFGAGGGQPQHFGDGTRLSIL.